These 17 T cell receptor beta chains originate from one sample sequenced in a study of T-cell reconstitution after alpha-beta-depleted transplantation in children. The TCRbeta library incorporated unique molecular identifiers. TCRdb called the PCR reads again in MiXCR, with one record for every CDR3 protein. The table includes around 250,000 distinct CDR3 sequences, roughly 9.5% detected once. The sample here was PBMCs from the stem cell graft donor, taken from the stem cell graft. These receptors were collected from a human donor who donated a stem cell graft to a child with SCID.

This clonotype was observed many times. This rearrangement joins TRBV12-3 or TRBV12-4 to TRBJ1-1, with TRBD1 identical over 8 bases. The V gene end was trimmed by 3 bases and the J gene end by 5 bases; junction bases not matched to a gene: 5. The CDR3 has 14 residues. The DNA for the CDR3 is TGTGCCAGCAGTTTGGGGACAGGACTGACTGAAGCTTTCTTT. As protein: CASSLGTGLTEAFF.

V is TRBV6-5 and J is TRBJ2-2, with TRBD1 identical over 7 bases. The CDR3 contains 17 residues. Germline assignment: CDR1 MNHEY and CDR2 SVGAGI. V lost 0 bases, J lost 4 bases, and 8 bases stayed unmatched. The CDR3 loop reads CASSYSPIPGGTGELFF. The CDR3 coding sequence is TGTGCCAGCAGTTACTCGCCGATACCAGGGGGCACCGGGGAGCTGTTTTTT.

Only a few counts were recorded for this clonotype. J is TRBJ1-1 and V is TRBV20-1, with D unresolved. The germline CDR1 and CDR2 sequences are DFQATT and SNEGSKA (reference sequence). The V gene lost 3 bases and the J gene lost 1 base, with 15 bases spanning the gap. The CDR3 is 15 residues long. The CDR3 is CSASVSFGRNTEAFF. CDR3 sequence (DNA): TGCAGTGCTAGCGTCTCGTTCGGGAGGAACACTGAAGCTTTCTTT.

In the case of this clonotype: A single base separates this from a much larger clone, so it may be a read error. The CDR3 coding sequence is TGTGCCAGCAGTTACATCAATGTGGAGACCCAGTACTTC. It yields the protein CASSYINVETQYF. The gene calls are TRBV6-6 and TRBJ2-5, with no clear D. The CDR3 sequence is 13 residues long. Germline V gives CDR1 MNHNY, CDR2 SVGAGI (reference sequence). V lost 2 bases and J 5 bases, leaving 9 bases between the germline ends.

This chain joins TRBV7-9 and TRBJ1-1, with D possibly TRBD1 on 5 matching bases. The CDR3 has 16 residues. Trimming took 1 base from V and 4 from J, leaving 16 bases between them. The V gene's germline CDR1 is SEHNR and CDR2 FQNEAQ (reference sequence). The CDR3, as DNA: TGTGCCAGCAGCTTAGGTGGGACGGATAGGATCACTGAAGCTTTCTTT. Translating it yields CASSLGGTDRITEAFF.

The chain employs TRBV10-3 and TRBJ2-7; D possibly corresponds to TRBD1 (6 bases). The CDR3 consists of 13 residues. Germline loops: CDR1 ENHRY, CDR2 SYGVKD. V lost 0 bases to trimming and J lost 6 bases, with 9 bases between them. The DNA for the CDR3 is TGTGCCATCAGTGAGTCTAGACAGGCCGAGCAGTACTTC. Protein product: CAISESRQAEQYF.

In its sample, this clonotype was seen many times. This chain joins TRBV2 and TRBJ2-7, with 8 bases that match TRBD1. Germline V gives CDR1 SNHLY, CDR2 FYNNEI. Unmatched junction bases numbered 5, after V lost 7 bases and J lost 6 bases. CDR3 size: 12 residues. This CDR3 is CASTGQGGEQYF. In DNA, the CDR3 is TGTGCCAGCACCGGACAGGGTGGCGAGCAGTACTTC.

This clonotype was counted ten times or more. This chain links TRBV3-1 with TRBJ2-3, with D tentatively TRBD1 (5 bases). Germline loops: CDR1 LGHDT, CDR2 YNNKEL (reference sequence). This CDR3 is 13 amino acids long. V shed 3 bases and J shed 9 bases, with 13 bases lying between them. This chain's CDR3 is CASSQNRPGTQYF. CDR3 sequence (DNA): TGTGCCAGCAGCCAGAACAGGCCTGGGACGCAGTATTTT.

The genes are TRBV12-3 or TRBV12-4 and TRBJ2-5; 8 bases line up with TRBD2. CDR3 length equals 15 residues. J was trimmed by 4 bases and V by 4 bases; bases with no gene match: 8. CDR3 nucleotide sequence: TGTGCCAGCAGTTGGACTAGCTGGGGCAGAGAGACCCAGTACTTC. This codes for CASSWTSWGRETQYF.

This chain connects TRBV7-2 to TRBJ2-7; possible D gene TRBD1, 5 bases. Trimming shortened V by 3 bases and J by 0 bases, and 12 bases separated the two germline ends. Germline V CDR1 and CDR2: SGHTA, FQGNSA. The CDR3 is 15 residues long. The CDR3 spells CASSFGQAISYEQYF. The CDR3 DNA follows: TGTGCCAGCAGCTTCGGACAAGCCATCTCCTACGAGCAGTACTTC.

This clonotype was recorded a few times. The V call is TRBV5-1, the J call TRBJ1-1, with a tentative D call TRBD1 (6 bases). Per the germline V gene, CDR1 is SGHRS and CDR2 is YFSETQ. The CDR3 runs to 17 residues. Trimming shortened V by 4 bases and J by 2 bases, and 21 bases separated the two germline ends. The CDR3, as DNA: TGCGCCAGCAGCCGAACCATCAACCCACAGGGCAACACTGAAGCTTTCTTT. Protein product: CASSRTINPQGNTEAFF.

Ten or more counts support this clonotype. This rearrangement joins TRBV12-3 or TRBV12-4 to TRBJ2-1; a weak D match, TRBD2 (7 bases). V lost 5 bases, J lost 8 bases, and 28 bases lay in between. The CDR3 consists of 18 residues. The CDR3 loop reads CASSIHLGGAGARDEQFF. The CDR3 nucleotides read TGTGCCAGCAGTATTCACCTCGGTGGGGCGGGGGCCCGGGATGAGCAGTTCTTC.

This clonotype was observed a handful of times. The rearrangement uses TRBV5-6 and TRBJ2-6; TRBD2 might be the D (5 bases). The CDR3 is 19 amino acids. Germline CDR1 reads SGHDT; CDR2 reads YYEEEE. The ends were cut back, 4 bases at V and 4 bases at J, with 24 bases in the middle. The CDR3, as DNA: TGTGCCAGCAGCCAGGCCCGCGGCCCGCGGGTTAACGGGGCCAACGTCCTGACTTTC. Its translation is CASSQARGPRVNGANVLTF.

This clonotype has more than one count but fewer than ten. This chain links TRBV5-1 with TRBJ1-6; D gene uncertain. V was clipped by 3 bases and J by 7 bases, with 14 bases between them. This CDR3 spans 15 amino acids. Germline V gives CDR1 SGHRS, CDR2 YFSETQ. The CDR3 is CASSSELGGNSPLHF. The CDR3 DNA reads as TGCGCCAGCAGCTCAGAACTAGGCGGGAATTCACCCCTCCACTTT.

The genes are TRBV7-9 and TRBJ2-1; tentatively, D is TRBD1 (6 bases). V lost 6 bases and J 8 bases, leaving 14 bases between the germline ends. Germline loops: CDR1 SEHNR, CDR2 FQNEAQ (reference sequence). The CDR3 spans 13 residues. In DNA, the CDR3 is TGTGCCAGCAGACAGGGCCTTCGGGATGAGCAGTTCTTC. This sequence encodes CASRQGLRDEQFF.

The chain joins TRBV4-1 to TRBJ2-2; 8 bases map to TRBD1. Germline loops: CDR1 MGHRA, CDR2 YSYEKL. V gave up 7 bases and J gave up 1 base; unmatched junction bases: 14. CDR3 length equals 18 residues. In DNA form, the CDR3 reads TGCGCCAGCACCTCAGGGGGGCAGGGGGCCAAGAACACCGGGGAGCTGTTTTTT. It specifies CASTSGGQGAKNTGELFF.

The CDR3 sequence: CASSLYGGPSSYEQYF. CDR3 DNA: TGCGCCAGCAGCTTGTACGGGGGTCCTTCGTCCTACGAGCAGTACTTC. V usage is TRBV5-1 and J usage is TRBJ2-7, with D possibly being TRBD2 (6 bases). Trimming cost V 1 base and J 1 base, with 15 bases left between them. From germline, CDR1 is SGHRS and CDR2 YFSETQ. CDR3 length: 16 residues.